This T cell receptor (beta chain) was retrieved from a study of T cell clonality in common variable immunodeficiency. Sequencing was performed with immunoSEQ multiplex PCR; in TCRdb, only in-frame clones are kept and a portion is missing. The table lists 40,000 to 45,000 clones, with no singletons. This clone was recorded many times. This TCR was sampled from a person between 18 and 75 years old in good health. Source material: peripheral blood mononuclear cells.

The sequenced part of the CDR3 DNA is TGTGCCAGCAGTTCTTCCGGGACTACCCCCAAGCGGACTGAA. This codes for CASSSSGTTPKRTE. The complete CDR3 protein is CASSSSGTTPKRTEAFF. The V and J genes are TRBV12-3 or TRBV12-4 and TRBJ1-1; D is possibly TRBD1 (5 bases). The read ends 3 residues before the CDR3 terminus; that terminus is restored from the germline J gene. This CDR3 region has 17 residues. The germline V and J ends were trimmed by 4 bases and 5 bases, with 23 bases remaining between them.